Each of the 29 T cell receptor beta chains below was sequenced from the same sample in a study of blood T cells in healthy people across ages. Together with a sample-barcoded 5' primer, a J-beta primer mix was included in a second PCR lasting roughly 6 to 12 cycles. A single record per CDR3 protein comes from TCRdb applying MiXCR to the 5' RACE reads. The table has 920,000 or so distinct CDR3 sequences, more than 35% seen once. The specimen was blood. These receptors all stem from a woman between 55 and 75 years old in good health.

A few counts support this clonotype. The chain has TRBV3-1 and TRBJ2-7; TRBD1 is a possible D gene (5 bases). Looked up from germline, CDR1 is LGHDT and CDR2 is YNNKEL (reference sequence). V lost 2 bases and J lost 2, with 10 bases in between. CDR3 length: 14 amino acids. CDR3 amino acids: CASSQPTEAYEQYF. The DNA for the CDR3 is TGTGCCAGCAGCCAACCGACAGAGGCCTACGAGCAGTACTTC.

The rearrangement links TRBV12-3 or TRBV12-4 to TRBJ2-3, with TRBD1 matching 7 bases. The CDR3 loop spans 15 amino acids. J was trimmed by 1 base and V by 2 bases; bases with no gene match: 3. The CDR3 protein is CASSLPQGGTDTQYF. The CDR3 DNA is TGTGCCAGCAGTTTACCTCAGGGGGGCACAGATACGCAGTATTTT.

This rearrangement joins TRBV7-9 to TRBJ2-4; 7 bases map to TRBD2. V trimming: 4 bases; J trimming: 15 bases; junction bases outside the gene matches: 6. Germline lookup yields CDR1 SEHNR and CDR2 FQNEAQ (reference sequence). There are 11 residues in the CDR3. CDR3 protein: CASSSGLGGYF. In DNA, the CDR3 is TGTGCCAGCAGCTCCGGACTAGGAGGGTACTTC.

The chain uses TRBV7-2 and TRBJ2-1; D is unresolved. This CDR3 is built from 11 residues. The germline gives CDR1 SGHTA, CDR2 FQGNSA. V was clipped by 5 bases and J by 15 bases, with 14 bases between them. The CDR3 DNA sequence: TGTGCCAGCAGCCGGACCTTCCTTAGGTTCTTC. The encoded protein is CASSRTFLRFF. Looking up the rest from reference TRBV7-2 and TRBJ2-1 gives the full variable domain: GAGVSQSPSNKVTEKGKDVELRCDPISGHTALYWYRQSLGQGLEFLIYFQGNSAPDKSGLPSDRFSAERTGGSVSTLTIQRTQQEDSAVYLCASSRTFLRFFGPGTRLTVL.

This clonotype occurred a few times. This sequence joins TRBV9 and TRBJ2-1; TRBD2 matches 7 bases. V was pared by 0 bases and J by 8 bases, with 2 bases of the junction left unmatched. The CDR3 covers 13 residues. Per germline, CDR1 SGDLS and CDR2 YYNGEE. This CDR3 reads CASSVGGGYEQFF. CDR3 DNA: TGTGCCAGCAGCGTAGGGGGGGGTTATGAGCAGTTCTTC.

The chain recombines TRBV28 with TRBJ2-7; 13 nucleotides align to TRBD2. CDR3 size: 18 residues. Germline V lookup: CDR1 MDHEN, CDR2 SYDVKM. V was clipped by 3 bases and J by 0 bases; unmatched bases: 8. CDR3 in amino acids: CASSFPGLAGSSSYEQYF. The CDR3 region has the DNA TGTGCCAGCAGTTTTCCGGGACTAGCGGGATCTTCCTCCTACGAGCAGTACTTC. Complete variable domain (other parts from reference TRBV28 and TRBJ2-7): DVKVTQSSRYLVKRTGEKVFLECVQDMDHENMFWYRQDPGLGLRLIYFSYDVKMKEKGDIPEGYSVSREKKERFSLILESASTNQTSMYLCASSFPGLAGSSSYEQYFGPGTRLTVT.

The genes are TRBV28 and TRBJ2-3; D ambiguous. Germline CDR1 reads MDHEN; CDR2 reads SYDVKM. CDR3 length: 15 amino acids. V dropped 3 bases and J dropped 6 bases, with 16 bases sitting between them. The CDR3 bases are TGTGCCAGCAGTTTCGGTGATCGTAGGATCGATACGCAGTATTTT. Protein sequence: CASSFGDRRIDTQYF.

The chain joins TRBV20-1 to TRBJ2-1; 8 nucleotides line up with TRBD2. The CDR3 runs to 15 residues. Trimming removed 2 bases from V and 2 bases from J; junction bases left unmatched: 5. Germline assignment: CDR1 DFQATT and CDR2 SNEGSKA (reference sequence). The CDR3 nucleotides are TGCAGTGCTAGACCGAGCGGGAGTCCCTACAATGAGCAGTTCTTC. Its translation: CSARPSGSPYNEQFF.

This chain connects TRBV20-1 to TRBJ2-3, with D hard to call. V was pared by 8 bases and J by 0 bases, with 12 bases between. This CDR3 region has 13 residues. The germline V gene has CDR1 DFQATT and CDR2 SNEGSKA (reference sequence). This chain's CDR3 is CSPARRSTDTQYF. The CDR3 region has the DNA TGCAGTCCCGCACGGAGAAGCACAGATACGCAGTATTTT.

The table lists this clonotype with a few counts. V and J are TRBV3-1 and TRBJ2-5; 10 bases are a match to TRBD2. This CDR3 is 16 amino acids long. The V gene end was trimmed by 3 bases and the J gene end by 1 base; junction bases not matched to a gene: 5. Germline V gives CDR1 LGHDT, CDR2 YNNKEL (reference sequence). CDR3 region: CASSQRLAGVQETQYF. The CDR3 nucleotides are TGTGCCAGCAGCCAGAGGCTAGCGGGAGTCCAAGAGACCCAGTACTTC.

This clonotype appeared a single time. The CDR3 does not end in the conserved phenylalanine or tryptophan, so this is likely a read error. It is unclear where the CDR3 begins or ends on the DNA, so no DNA is shown, and the CDR3 is as TCRdb lists it. The chain combines TRBV12-3 or TRBV12-4 with TRBJ2-5; the tabulated D call, TRBD1, remains unverified against the DNA. The CDR3 contains 14 residues when both ends are counted. Here the CDR3 reads CASSGTGASYTFGS.

This clonotype was seen repeatedly, ten times or more. The chain recombines TRBV10-2 with TRBJ2-5; either TRBD1 or TRBD2 may fit D (5 bases each). CDR1 and CDR2 from the germline V gene are WSHSY and SAAADI. The CDR3 totals 13 residues. Trimming took 6 bases from V and 2 from J, leaving 10 bases between them. CDR3: CASSGTSQETQYF. The CDR3 DNA sequence: TGCGCCAGCAGCGGGACCTCGCAAGAGACCCAGTACTTC.

This clonotype was seen once. At one boundary the junction diverges from the germline segment, which might be a read error. This chain joins TRBV5-1 and TRBJ2-1, with a tentative D call TRBD2 (6 bases). The CDR3 loop spans 13 amino acids. Germline CDR1 and CDR2: SGHRS and YFSETQ. The CDR3 loop is CTSSVRTSIEQFF. CDR3 nucleotides: TGCACCAGCAGCGTGCGAACTAGCATTGAGCAGTTCTTC.

This clonotype was recorded many times. This chain joins TRBV29-1 and TRBJ2-7; 9 bases agree with TRBD1. The CDR3 loop spans 15 amino acids. CDR1 is SQVTM, CDR2 ANQGSEA, per germline. J lost 0 bases, V lost 4 bases, and 7 bases had no gene match. The CDR3 coding sequence is TGCAGCGTTGTGGTCCGGGACAGGGCCTCCTACGAGCAGTACTTC. Translated: CSVVVRDRASYEQYF.

V and J are TRBV20-1 and TRBJ1-5, with TRBD1 as a possible D gene (5 bases). Germline CDR1 reads DFQATT; CDR2 reads SNEGSKA (reference sequence). CDR3 length equals 15 residues. With 0 bases removed from V and 1 base from J, the gap between germline ends came to 10 bases. The CDR3 loop reads CSARDAGPSNQPQHF. In DNA form, the CDR3 reads TGCAGTGCTAGAGATGCAGGGCCCAGCAATCAGCCCCAGCATTTT.

V gene TRBV29-1 combines with J gene TRBJ2-7; TRBD2 matches at 14 bases. V lost 3 bases and J lost 12; bases outside the gene matches: 16. Germline V lookup: CDR1 SQVTM, CDR2 ANQGSEA. The CDR3 covers 16 residues. The CDR3 is CSVDVTSGRAWETRYF. The CDR3 nucleotides read TGCAGCGTTGATGTGACTAGCGGGAGGGCCTGGGAGACCCGGTACTTC.

The J gene is TRBJ1-5, the V gene TRBV12-3 or TRBV12-4; the match to TRBD1 covers 11 bases. This CDR3 region has 15 residues. V was pared by 6 bases and J by 4 bases, with 5 bases of the junction left unmatched. In DNA form, the CDR3 reads TGTGCCAGCAGATCGGACAGGGGGCAAAATCAGCCCCAGCATTTT. It yields the protein CASRSDRGQNQPQHF.

Only a few counts were recorded for this clonotype. V and J are TRBV7-2 and TRBJ2-1; 7 bases are a match to TRBD1. From germline, CDR1 is SGHTA and CDR2 FQGNSA. This CDR3 is built from 12 residues. The ends lost 4 bases at V and 15 bases at J; junction bases unmatched: 9. The CDR3 sequence is CASSSQGQSTFF. CDR3 in DNA: TGTGCCAGCAGCTCCCAGGGACAGTCGACGTTCTTC. The full variable domain, rest sourced from reference TRBV7-2 and TRBJ2-1, is GAGVSQSPSNKVTEKGKDVELRCDPISGHTALYWYRQSLGQGLEFLIYFQGNSAPDKSGLPSDRFSAERTGGSVSTLTIQRTQQEDSAVYLCASSSQGQSTFFGPGTRLTVL.

Only a few counts were recorded for this clonotype. This chain joins TRBV2 and TRBJ2-3; 9 bases are a match to TRBD2. The CDR3 loop spans 15 amino acids. J gave up 7 bases and V 8 bases, and 13 bases lay outside the gene matches. The V gene's germline CDR1 is SNHLY and CDR2 FYNNEI. The CDR3 coding sequence is TGTGCCAGCGCAGGAGCGGGAGGCCAGTCTAATACGCAGTATTTT. Its translation: CASAGAGGQSNTQYF. Full variable domain (remainder filled in from reference TRBV2 and TRBJ2-3): EPEVTQTPSHQVTQMGQEVILRCVPISNHLYFYWYRQILGQKVEFLVSFYNNEISEKSEIFDDQFSVERPDGSNFTLKIRSTKLEDSAMYFCASAGAGGQSNTQYFGPGTRLTVL.

The sample holds many counts of this clonotype. The gene calls are TRBV2 and TRBJ2-1; D may be TRBD2 (5 bases). This CDR3 contains 13 residues. Trimming removed 1 base from V and 7 bases from J, with 8 bases in between. Looked up from germline, CDR1 is SNHLY and CDR2 is FYNNEI. CDR3: CASSEVGGNEQFF. The DNA of the CDR3 is TGTGCCAGCAGTGAAGTTGGCGGGAATGAGCAGTTCTTC.

This clonotype was seen only a few times. The chain links TRBV7-9 to TRBJ2-5, with 9 bases that match TRBD1. From germline, CDR1 is SEHNR and CDR2 FQNEAQ (reference sequence). The CDR3 is 17 residues long. Trimming cost V 4 bases and J 0 bases; bases outside gene matches: 9. The CDR3 DNA reads TGTGCCAGCAGCTCCCCCCTTGGGACAGGGTACCAAGAGACCCAGTACTTC. It codes for CASSSPLGTGYQETQYF.

The chain has TRBV20-1 and TRBJ1-2; D is possibly TRBD1 (5 bases). Trimming shortened V by 3 bases and J by 9 bases, and 17 bases separated the two germline ends. This CDR3 has 13 amino acids. Germline V CDR1 and CDR2: DFQATT, SNEGSKA (reference sequence). The CDR3 nucleotides read TGCAGTGCTAGCCCGGCCGGGACTTACAGCTACACCTTC. Protein: CSASPAGTYSYTF.

This clonotype has just a few counts. V and J are TRBV6-6 and TRBJ2-7; perhaps TRBD2 as D (6 bases). Germline CDR1 and CDR2: MNHNY and SVGAGI (reference sequence). The CDR3 loop spans 12 amino acids. V shed 6 bases and J shed 4 bases, with 10 bases lying between them. DNA for the CDR3: TGTGCCAGCAGAAAGGGAGGATACGAGCAGTACTTC. It translates to CASRKGGYEQYF.

A remark on this clonotype: A much bigger clone sits one base away, suggesting this may be a read error. This chain connects TRBV4-2 to TRBJ2-7; possible D gene TRBD2, 6 bases. The J call is doubtful: the DNA matches TRBJ2-4 better. The CDR3 runs to 17 residues. Looked up from germline, CDR1 is LGHNA and CDR2 is YNFKEQ. The CDR3: CASSQDSGRGTKNIQYF. Written as DNA, the CDR3 is TGTGCCAGCAGCCAAGATTCCGGGAGAGGGACCAAAAACATTCAGTACTTC.

This clonotype was seen at least ten times. Germline and junction disagree at one end, which may indicate a read error. The chain recombines TRBV20-1 with TRBJ2-6, with 11 bases fitting TRBD1. Looked up from germline, CDR1 is DFQATT and CDR2 is SNEGSKA (reference sequence). The CDR3 totals 20 residues. CDR3 sequence reads: CSARENGQGAGSSGANVLTF. The CDR3 DNA reads as TGCAGTGCAAGAGAGAATGGACAGGGGGCTGGGAGCTCTGGGGCCAACGTCCTGACTTTC.

The chain is built from TRBV12-3 or TRBV12-4 and TRBJ1-1; D is perhaps TRBD1 (5 bases). Trimming removed 3 bases at V and 2 bases at J, with 10 bases between. The CDR3 covers 14 residues. The CDR3 DNA reads as TGTGCCAGCAGTTTTCTGGGGCAAAACACTGAAGCTTTCTTT. Residues: CASSFLGQNTEAFF.

The chain is built from TRBV5-1 and TRBJ2-7, with 8 positions matching TRBD2. This CDR3 has 15 amino acids. In germline, CDR1 is SGHRS, CDR2 YFSETQ. V lost 0 bases and J lost 2; bases outside the gene matches: 4. The CDR3 DNA sequence: TGCGCCAGCAGCTTGGGACTAGCGCGTACCTACGAGCAGTACTTC. This sequence encodes CASSLGLARTYEQYF.

To note about this clonotype: A read error may be the cause here, since a much bigger clone is one base away. The chain is built from TRBV6-6 and TRBJ2-5; D might be TRBD1 or TRBD2, each matching 5 bases. Near its end, the DNA agrees better with TRBJ2-7, so the J call may be wrong. CDR1 and CDR2 (germline): MNHNY, SVGAGI (reference sequence). This CDR3 is built from 12 residues. CDR3 sequence (DNA): TGTGCCAGCAGTTTTGGGGACGACGAGCAGTACTTC. It specifies CASSFGDDEQYF.

This sequence joins TRBV7-9 and TRBJ2-6; the D is unclear. CDR3 length: 18 amino acids. With 0 bases removed from V and 0 bases from J, the gap between germline ends came to 12 bases. Per germline, CDR1 SEHNR and CDR2 FQNEAQ (reference sequence). CDR3 nucleotide sequence: TGTGCCAGCAGCTTAGCGGGTACAGCCGCCTCTGGGGCCAACGTCCTGACTTTC. Translating gives CASSLAGTAASGANVLTF. Complete variable domain (other parts from reference TRBV7-9 and TRBJ2-6): DTGVSQNPRHKITKRGQNVTFRCDPISEHNRLYWYRQTLGQGPEFLTYFQNEAQLEKSRLLSDRFSAERPKGSFSTLEIQRTEQGDSAMYLCASSLAGTAASGANVLTFGAGSRLTVL.